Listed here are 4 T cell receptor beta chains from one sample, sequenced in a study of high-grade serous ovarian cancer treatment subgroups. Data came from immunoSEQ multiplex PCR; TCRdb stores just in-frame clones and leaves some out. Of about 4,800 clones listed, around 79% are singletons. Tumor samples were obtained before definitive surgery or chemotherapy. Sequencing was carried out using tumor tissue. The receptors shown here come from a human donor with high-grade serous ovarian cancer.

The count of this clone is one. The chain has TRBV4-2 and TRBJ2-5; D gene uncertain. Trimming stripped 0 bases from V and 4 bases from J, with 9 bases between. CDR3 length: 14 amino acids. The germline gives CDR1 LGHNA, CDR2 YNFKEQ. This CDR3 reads CASSQEIVGETQYF. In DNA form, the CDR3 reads TGTGCCAGCAGCCAAGAGATCGTGGGAGAGACCCAGTACTTC.

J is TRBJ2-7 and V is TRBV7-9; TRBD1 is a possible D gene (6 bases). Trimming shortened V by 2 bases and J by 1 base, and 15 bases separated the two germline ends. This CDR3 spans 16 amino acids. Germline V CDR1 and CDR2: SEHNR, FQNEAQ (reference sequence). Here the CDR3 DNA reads TGTGCCAGCAGCTTACTACAGGGAACCCGTTCCTACGAGCAGTACTTC. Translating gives CASSLLQGTRSYEQYF.

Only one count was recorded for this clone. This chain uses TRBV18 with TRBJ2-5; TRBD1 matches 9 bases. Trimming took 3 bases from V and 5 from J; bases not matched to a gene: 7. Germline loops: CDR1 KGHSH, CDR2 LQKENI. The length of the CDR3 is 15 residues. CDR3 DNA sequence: TGTGCCAGCTCACCTCGGACAGGGGACTTGGAGACCCAGTACTTC. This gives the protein CASSPRTGDLETQYF.

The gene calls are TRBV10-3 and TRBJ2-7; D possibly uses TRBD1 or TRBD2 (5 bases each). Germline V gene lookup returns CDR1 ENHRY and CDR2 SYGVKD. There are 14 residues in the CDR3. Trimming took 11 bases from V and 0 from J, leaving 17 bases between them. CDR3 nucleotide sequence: TGTGCCTCGAAAACGGGGCAGGGCTCCTACGAGCAGTACTTC. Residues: CASKTGQGSYEQYF.